This is a list of T cell receptor beta chains from one sample in a study of T cell responses to AZD1222 COVID-19 vaccine. TCRdb keeps only in-frame clones here, not all; method: immunoSEQ multiplex PCR. The repertoire holds about 110,000 clones, with more than 90% as singletons. The specimen was peripheral blood, collected on day 0 of AZD1222 vaccination. These receptors originate from an adult in good health. CDR3s include the opening cysteine and the closing phenylalanine or tryptophan. A D gene is named only where the DNA matches it firmly. Clone size is shown for a subset of rows, as once, few, many or a class of expanded clone.

V gene: TRBV3-1/TRBV3-2
clone size: .
J gene: TRBJ1-2
D gene: .
CDR3 protein: CASSHIVRGWYGYTF
CDR3 DNA: TGTGCCAGCAGCCACATCGTGAGGGGTTGGTATGGCTACACCTTC

V gene: TRBV6-2/TRBV6-3
clone size: .
J gene: TRBJ1-1
D gene: TRBD1
CDR3 protein: CASSLQGYTEAFF
CDR3 DNA: TGTGCCAGCAGTTTACAGGGGTACACTGAAGCTTTCTTT

V gene: TRBV19
clone size: .
J gene: TRBJ1-4
D gene: .
CDR3 protein: CASTGQTTTNEKLFF
CDR3 DNA: TGTGCCAGTACGGGGCAGACAACAACTAATGAAAAACTGTTTTTT

V gene: TRBV7-8
clone size: .
J gene: TRBJ2-2
D gene: TRBD2
CDR3 protein: CASSSPRTSGRAAGELFF
CDR3 DNA: TGTGCCAGCAGCTCACCCCGGACTAGCGGGAGGGCCGCCGGGGAGCTGTTTTTT

V gene: TRBV11-3
clone size: once
J gene: TRBJ1-4
D gene: .
CDR3 protein: CASSFGGEKLFF
CDR3 DNA: TGTGCCAGCAGCTTCGGTGGGGAAAAACTGTTTTTT

V gene: TRBV24-1
clone size: .
J gene: TRBJ1-2
D gene: .
CDR3 protein: CATSDSDGRGYGYTF
CDR3 DNA: TGTGCCACCAGTGATTCGGACGGGAGAGGCTATGGCTACACCTTC

V gene: TRBV6-5
clone size: .
J gene: TRBJ1-1
D gene: .
CDR3 protein: CASRKSLDTEAFF
CDR3 DNA: TGTGCCAGCAGAAAATCGCTGGACACTGAAGCTTTCTTT

V gene: TRBV18
clone size: .
J gene: TRBJ1-1
D gene: .
CDR3 protein: CASSPQGRQSEAFF
CDR3 DNA: TGTGCCAGCTCGCCGCAGGGGCGGCAATCTGAAGCTTTCTTT

V gene: TRBV18
clone size: .
J gene: TRBJ2-3
D gene: TRBD1
CDR3 protein: CASSEQGADTQYF
CDR3 DNA: TGTGCCAGCTCAGAACAGGGGGCGGATACGCAGTATTTT

V gene: TRBV27
clone size: .
J gene: TRBJ1-1
D gene: TRBD1
CDR3 protein: CASSWTGANTEAFF
CDR3 DNA: TGTGCCAGCAGCTGGACAGGGGCGAACACTGAAGCTTTCTTT

V gene: TRBV5-6
clone size: .
J gene: TRBJ2-1
D gene: TRBD2
CDR3 protein: CASSIAGGYNEQFF
CDR3 DNA: TGTGCCAGCAGCATAGCGGGGGGATACAATGAGCAGTTCTTC

V gene: TRBV10-3
clone size: .
J gene: TRBJ2-5
D gene: .
CDR3 protein: CAISESGGETQYF
CDR3 DNA: TGTGCCATCAGTGAGTCTGGGGGAGAGACCCAGTACTTC

V gene: TRBV3-1/TRBV3-2
clone size: .
J gene: TRBJ1-2
D gene: .
CDR3 protein: CASSREGRYGYTF
CDR3 DNA: TGTGCCAGCAGCCGTGAGGGACGCTATGGCTACACCTTC

V gene: TRBV27
clone size: .
J gene: TRBJ2-5
D gene: .
CDR3 protein: CASSFSQGRQETQYF
CDR3 DNA: TGTGCCAGCAGTTTCTCACAGGGAAGACAAGAGACCCAGTACTTC

V gene: TRBV6-2/TRBV6-3
clone size: .
J gene: TRBJ1-2
D gene: .
CDR3 protein: CASSYSNMQAGGYTF
CDR3 DNA: TGTGCCAGCAGTTACTCGAATATGCAGGCGGGCGGCTACACCTTC

V gene: TRBV20-1
clone size: .
J gene: TRBJ1-4
D gene: .
CDR3 protein: CSAMGEKLFF
CDR3 DNA: TGCAGTGCTATGGGTGAAAAACTGTTTTTT

V gene: TRBV6-5
clone size: .
J gene: TRBJ2-1
D gene: TRBD1
CDR3 protein: CASRGTGGRYNEQFF
CDR3 DNA: TGTGCCAGCAGGGGGACAGGGGGCAGGTACAATGAGCAGTTCTTC

V gene: TRBV28
clone size: .
J gene: TRBJ2-7
D gene: .
CDR3 protein: CASRNTGLAYEQYF
CDR3 DNA: TGTGCCAGCAGAAATACAGGTCTGGCCTACGAGCAGTACTTC

V gene: TRBV5-1
clone size: .
J gene: TRBJ1-2
D gene: .
CDR3 protein: CASSLEPGLVDGYTF
CDR3 DNA: TGCGCCAGCAGCTTAGAACCCGGCCTTGTGGATGGCTACACCTTC

V gene: TRBV19
clone size: few
J gene: TRBJ2-7
D gene: TRBD2
CDR3 protein: CASSPFRRTSGTYEQYF
CDR3 DNA: TGTGCCAGTAGCCCATTCCGCCGGACTAGCGGGACCTACGAGCAGTACTTC